The T cell receptor (beta chain) described here comes from a study of cytomegalovirus exposure and HLA in healthy donors. PCR was performed using 60 Vbeta and 13 Jbeta primers. Sequencing used immunoSEQ multiplex PCR; TCRdb keeps in-frame clones, though not all of them. The sample consists of some 180,000 clones, roughly four fifths of them appearing once. This CDR3 has 13 amino acids. CDR1 is SNHLY, CDR2 FYNNEI, per germline. The germline V and J ends were trimmed by 6 bases and 0 bases, with 8 bases remaining between them. The rearrangement joins TRBV2 to TRBJ1-1; D call uncertain. The sequence came from a male donor in good health and CMV-seronegative. Sample: PBMCs. As DNA, the CDR3 is TGTGCCAGCAGGGTTACAATGAACACTGAAGCTTTCTTT. Amino acid sequence: CASRVTMNTEAFF.